This TCR beta chain was sequenced in a study of cytomegalovirus exposure and HLA in healthy donors. Study-wide context: Early released data comprised approximately 85 million unique TCRs from HLA-typed donors. Study results and caveats: The authors later found TCR association rates varying by HLA locus, with DRB1 most and HLA-C fewest. The number of N-insertions in an Asian-associated ancestry cluster was reportedly below the roughly 620-donor mean in a later analysis.

This CDR3 comprises 15 residues. This PCR relied on a set of 60 Vbeta primers and 13 Jbeta primers. Clones were read by immunoSEQ multiplex PCR, and TCRdb kept only the in-frame ones, dropping some. The sample lists 160,000 or so clones; around 77% were seen once. In regard to this clone: The antigen is unknown.

Material: PBMCs. The V gene is TRBV1, the J gene TRBJ1-1; TRBD1, the D gene given by the table, was not confirmed from the DNA. TRBV1 is shown as a pseudogene. The sequence was obtained from a man in his sixties in good health and CMV-seronegative. The CDR3 DNA reads as TGCACCAGCAGCCCCCAAGTGGCAGGGACAATCGGAGCTTTCTTT. This encodes CTSSPQVAGTIGAFF.